This T cell receptor (beta chain) was retrieved from a study of cytomegalovirus exposure and HLA in healthy donors. Turning to the study itself: Genetic ancestry analysis placed 81% of the 410 or so donors that were genotyped in the Caucasian-associated cluster. Study-wide points: Sequencing depth roughly uniform across donors was assumed in presence/absence analyses. Later analysis identified a missense DCLRE1C variant that was linked to TCR beta V- and J-gene trimming.

It was with 60 Vbeta and 13 Jbeta primers that the PCR ran. The table came from immunoSEQ multiplex PCR; TCRdb's copy has only in-frame clones and leaves some out. This sample has 100,000 to 150,000 clones, with around three quarters found just once. Germline V gives CDR1 SEHNR, CDR2 FQNEAQ (reference sequence). The germline V and J ends were trimmed by 2 bases and 7 bases, with 15 bases remaining between them. This CDR3 is built from 15 residues. Of note for this clone: Its cognate antigen is unknown.

V gene TRBV7-9 combines with J gene TRBJ2-1, with D tentatively TRBD1 (6 bases). The source is a man aged 25 to 40 in good health and CMV-seronegative. Input material: PBMCs. CDR3 in amino acids: CASSLFGVRGNEQFF. CDR3 sequence (DNA): TGTGCCAGCAGCTTATTCGGGGTAAGGGGGAATGAGCAGTTCTTC.